This T cell receptor (beta chain) was identified in a study of Ad26.COV2.S vaccination and SARS-CoV-2 variants. Overall study: Donor was in the COV1001 Ad26.COV2.S trial arm. By the intramuscular route, Ad26.COV2.S was given once, or twice 56 days apart.

Method: immunoSEQ multiplex PCR; TCRdb's copy keeps in-frame clones and lacks some. This table holds approximately 300,000 clones, about 86% found once. The treatment is: some 20 received Ad26.COV2.S at low or high dose, single or two shots; roughly 5 received placebo; per-sample allocation not given. Sampling occurred on day 63 after the first vaccine or placebo injection. A Boston adult aged 18-55 years was the donor. Comment on this clone: Its antigen is currently unknown.

Study-wide points: Whether participants received vaccine or placebo, their non-spike TCR breadth was similar.

This CDR3 region has 14 residues. After removal of 9 bases from V and 5 bases from J, the junction contained 10 bases not matched to a gene. The germline gives CDR1 MRHNA, CDR2 SNTAGT. This specimen was peripheral blood, taken in a trial of Ad26.COV2.S vaccine versus placebo. The clonotype comes from a person aged 18-60 years who received the Ad26.COV2.S COVID-19 vaccine or a placebo. The rearrangement joins TRBV6-4 to TRBJ2-1; 7 bases fit TRBD2. CDR3 loop: CARITDRGDNEQFF. DNA of the CDR3: TGTGCCAGGATAACCGACCGGGGGGACAATGAGCAGTTCTTC.